The rows below give T cell receptor beta chains drawn from one sample of a study of T cell repertoires in cytomegalovirus infection. These receptors have no identified antigens. TCRdb reprocessed the reads via MiXCR and lists one record per CDR3 protein. This table has a few hundred thousand distinct CDR3 sequences, roughly a third appearing once. Sequences were derived from cultured PBMCs, sampled from culture after CMV antigen stimulation. Receptors originate from a human donor in good health (CMV status not recorded). Some clones in this sample may be carry-over from other donors' samples. CDR3s include the opening cysteine and the closing phenylalanine or tryptophan. The D gene is left open where the match is weak. Size values are once, few and many counts, or a class for expanded clones, and some rows have none.

>TRBV6-5|.|.|TRBJ1-1
TGTGCCAGCATGGGGAACGAGAACACTGAAGCTTTCTTT
CASMGNENTEAFF
>TRBV4-1|.|few|TRBJ1-3
TGCGCCAGCAGCCAAGTCGACAGGAGGGAATACGGAAACACCATATATTTT
CASSQVDRREYGNTIYF
>TRBV7-2|TRBD1|.|TRBJ2-7
TGTGCCAGCAGCCCATGGGGACAGAGGGTCCACGAGCAGTACTTC
CASSPWGQRVHEQYF
>TRBV19|.|few|TRBJ1-2
TGTGCCAGTAGTATCCCAGGGTCCTATGGCTACACCTTC
CASSIPGSYGYTF
>TRBV6-2/TRBV6-3|.|few|TRBJ2-7
TGTGCCAGCAGACCCTACCCCGGGGGAGGTCCTTACGAGCAGTACTTC
CASRPYPGGGPYEQYF
>TRBV7-9|TRBD2|.|TRBJ2-7
TGTGCCAGCAGCTTAGTACCGGGACGGCGATCCTCCGGACTAGCGGGAGCGGACGAGCAGTACTTC
CASSLVPGRRSSGLAGADEQYF
>TRBV7-2|TRBD1|.|TRBJ1-1
TGTGCCAGCAGCTTCACCGGGACAGCCAACACTGAAGCTTTCTTT
CASSFTGTANTEAFF
>TRBV18|TRBD1|.|TRBJ1-1
TGTGCCAGCTCACCACTCGGACAGGGAGACACTGAAGCTTTCTTT
CASSPLGQGDTEAFF
>TRBV5-4|TRBD2|.|TRBJ2-2
TGTGCCAGCAGCCTAGCGGGTCCCACCGGGGAGCTGTTTTTT
CASSLAGPTGELFF
>TRBV4-3|.|few|TRBJ2-2
TGCGCCAGCAGCCGGGTTAGGGGCAACACCGGGGAGCTGTTTTTT
CASSRVRGNTGELFF
>TRBV6-5|.|few|TRBJ2-4
TGTGCCAGCAGTTACTCATGGGTAGACGGGAGCATTCAGTACTTC
CASSYSWVDGSIQYF
>TRBV6-2/TRBV6-3|.|few|TRBJ2-1
TGTGCCAGCAGTTCGCCTTCTGGGGAGCAGTTCTTC
CASSSPSGEQFF
>TRBV19|.|many|TRBJ2-2
TGTGCCAGTTGTAGCGGAGCGAACACCGGGGAGCTGTTTTTT
CASCSGANTGELFF
>TRBV7-2|.|.|TRBJ2-5
TGTGCCAGCAGCTTAGAGCCTAGCTCGCATGAGACCCAGTACTTC
CASSLEPSSHETQYF
>TRBV11-2|.|few|TRBJ1-1
TGTGCCAGCAGCCCAAGGCGGTCCGAAGCTTTCTTT
CASSPRRSEAFF